The 25 T cell receptor beta chains below were found in one sample sequenced in a study of control samples from healthy donors and cancer patients. Repertoires were generated with immunoSEQ multiplex PCR, while TCRdb's copy carries only in-frame clones and drops some. The table shows some 140,000 clones, with roughly 89% occurring only once. Sequencing input: blood. The receptors come from a young man in good health.

Concerning this clone itself: The sample carries other DNA sequences with the same CDR3. V gene TRBV7-2 combines with J gene TRBJ2-1; 7 nucleotides align to TRBD1. The CDR3 sequence is 15 residues long. CDR1 is SGHTA, CDR2 FQGNSA, per germline. Losses at the gene ends were 0 bases for V and 2 bases for J; bases not matched to a gene: 1. CDR3 sequence reads: CASSLAGGPYNEQFF. The CDR3 bases are TGTGCCAGCAGCTTAGCAGGGGGCCCCTACAATGAGCAGTTCTTC.

The chain has TRBV4-1 and TRBJ1-2, with no clear D. The CDR3 consists of 14 residues. Germline V lookup: CDR1 MGHRA, CDR2 YSYEKL. V was clipped by 0 bases and J by 2 bases, with 7 bases between them. This CDR3 is CASSQDLGNYGYTF. The CDR3 coding sequence is TGCGCCAGCAGCCAAGATCTGGGGAACTATGGCTACACCTTC.

This chain links TRBV30 with TRBJ2-2; 8 positions match TRBD2. The CDR3 is made up of 13 amino acids. V shed 7 bases and J 0 bases; nucleotides not matched to a gene: 1. Germline loops: CDR1 GTSNPN, CDR2 SVGIG (reference sequence). The CDR3 coding sequence is TGTGCCTCACTAGCGGCGAACACCGGGGAGCTGTTTTTT. Translation: CASLAANTGELFF.

The chain links TRBV2 to TRBJ1-1, with 7 bases matching TRBD1. The germline CDR1 and CDR2 sequences are SNHLY and FYNNEI. The V gene end was trimmed by 5 bases and the J gene end by 4 bases; junction bases not matched to a gene: 10. This CDR3 comprises 15 residues. The CDR3 bases are TGTGCCAGCAGTAGTGCAGGGGGTGGGGGCACTGAAGCTTTCTTT. This gives the protein CASSSAGGGGTEAFF.

V and J are TRBV10-3 and TRBJ1-4, with D possibly TRBD1 on 5 matching bases. Trimming stripped 6 bases from V and 5 bases from J, with 16 bases between. Germline CDR1 and CDR2: ENHRY and SYGVKD. The CDR3 extends over 15 amino acids. As DNA, the CDR3 is TGTGCCATCAGGGAAGGGACGGTGATAAATGAAAAACTGTTTTTT. This codes for CAIREGTVINEKLFF.

The chain employs TRBV3-1 (or the pseudogene TRBV3-2) and TRBJ1-2; TRBD1 is a possible D gene (6 bases). The germline CDR1 and CDR2 sequences are LGHDT and YNNKEL (reference sequence). The ends were cut back, 4 bases at V and 11 bases at J, with 11 bases in the middle. This CDR3 is 11 amino acids long. CDR3 loop: CASSLRTEYTF. CDR3 DNA sequence: TGTGCCAGCAGCCTACGGACAGAATACACCTTC.

The chain uses TRBV7-9 and TRBJ2-7, with unresolved D. The CDR3 is 16 residues long. Trimming left V 5 bases short and J 4 bases short, with 21 bases between. Germline assignment: CDR1 SEHNR and CDR2 FQNEAQ (reference sequence). The CDR3 sequence: CASSQPTLGSRYEQYF. The CDR3 bases are TGTGCCAGCAGCCAACCTACCCTAGGATCCCGTTACGAGCAGTACTTC. Full variable domain (rest looked up from reference TRBV7-9 and TRBJ2-7): DTGVSQNPRHKITKRGQNVTFRCDPISEHNRLYWYRQTLGQGPEFLTYFQNEAQLEKSRLLSDRFSAERPKGSFSTLEIQRTEQGDSAMYLCASSQPTLGSRYEQYFGPGTRLTVT.

J is TRBJ2-5 and V is TRBV27, with 9 nucleotides matching TRBD1. V dropped 7 bases and J dropped 4; count of bases not matched to a gene: 4. Germline lookup yields CDR1 MNHEY and CDR2 SMNVEV (reference sequence). There are 13 residues in the CDR3. CDR3 protein: CASIDRGGETQYF. CDR3 nucleotides: TGTGCCAGCATAGACAGGGGGGGAGAGACCCAGTACTTC.

This clone was seen a handful of times. The chain recombines TRBV24-1 with TRBJ2-3; TRBD1 aligns across 7 bases. The CDR3 runs 14 residues. The germline CDR1 and CDR2 sequences are KGHDR and SFDVKD. V dropped 5 bases and J dropped 5; count of bases not matched to a gene: 6. The DNA of the CDR3 is TGTGCCACCAGTGGTACAGGGGACGGAGATACGCAGTATTTT. Its translation is CATSGTGDGDTQYF.

This sequence joins TRBV2 and TRBJ1-4; 8 positions match TRBD1. The CDR3 totals 15 residues. CDR1 and CDR2 (germline): SNHLY, FYNNEI. The trim removed 6 bases at V and 3 bases at J, leaving 6 bases unmatched. The CDR3 protein is CASRERTGSNEKLFF. The CDR3 DNA reads TGTGCCAGCAGAGAAAGGACAGGGTCTAATGAAAAACTGTTTTTT.

This sequence joins TRBV30 and TRBJ1-6; D remains unclear. V was shortened by 1 base and J by 8 bases, with 9 bases between the two germline ends. The CDR3 has 13 amino acids. The germline CDR1 and CDR2 sequences are GTSNPN and SVGIG (reference sequence). The chain's CDR3 is CAWSESEDSPLHF. Written as DNA, the CDR3 is TGTGCCTGGAGTGAGTCTGAAGATTCACCCCTCCACTTT.

CDR3: CASSERDAGGNEQFF. In nucleotides, the CDR3 is TGTGCCAGCAGCGAGCGGGACGCGGGGGGCAATGAGCAGTTCTTC. The chain has TRBV9 and TRBJ2-1; 8 bases agree with TRBD2. The CDR3 is made up of 15 amino acids. Germline loops: CDR1 SGDLS, CDR2 YYNGEE. V shed 3 bases and J 6 bases; nucleotides not matched to a gene: 8.

The V and J genes are TRBV7-9 and TRBJ2-7, with 7 bases matching TRBD1. Looked up from germline, CDR1 is SEHNR and CDR2 is FQNEAQ (reference sequence). Trimming at V came to 1 base and at J to 2 bases, leaving 8 bases not matched to a gene. The CDR3 is made up of 16 amino acids. The CDR3 spells CASSLGPHGTAYEQYF. The CDR3 coding sequence is TGTGCCAGCAGCTTAGGGCCCCACGGGACAGCCTACGAGCAGTACTTC.

The chain uses TRBV4-1 and TRBJ1-2, with 10 bases identical to TRBD1. Per the germline V gene, CDR1 is MGHRA and CDR2 is YSYEKL. V trimming: 1 base; J trimming: 1 base; junction bases outside the gene matches: 0. This CDR3 is built from 15 residues. CDR3 protein: CASSQGTGGNYGYTF. In nucleotides, the CDR3 is TGCGCCAGCAGCCAAGGGACAGGGGGTAACTATGGCTACACCTTC.

The chain joins TRBV28 to TRBJ2-2; either TRBD1 or TRBD2 may fit D (5 bases each). V lost 3 bases and J 5 bases, leaving 13 bases between the germline ends. Germline assignment: CDR1 MDHEN and CDR2 SYDVKM. This CDR3 contains 15 residues. The chain's CDR3 is CASSLGSRETGELFF. The CDR3 coding sequence is TGTGCCAGCAGTTTGGGCTCCAGGGAGACCGGGGAGCTGTTTTTT.

The rearrangement links TRBV2 to TRBJ2-7; 12 bases line up with TRBD1. The trim removed 8 bases at V and 5 bases at J, leaving 10 bases unmatched. The CDR3 has 15 amino acids. Germline lookup yields CDR1 SNHLY and CDR2 FYNNEI. The CDR3 sequence: CASLTGTGGSDEQYF. The CDR3 DNA sequence: TGTGCCAGCTTAACCGGGACAGGGGGCAGCGACGAGCAGTACTTC.

The chain is built from TRBV6-1 and TRBJ1-2; D is unresolved. The CDR3 contains 17 residues. The V end was cut by 1 base, the J end by 4 bases, with 19 bases between. Germline assignment: CDR1 MNHNS and CDR2 SASEGT. The CDR3 spells CASSEGGMGGRVYGYTF. Written as DNA, the CDR3 is TGTGCCAGCAGTGAAGGGGGTATGGGAGGTAGGGTCTATGGCTACACCTTC.

The chain has TRBV5-4 and TRBJ2-7, with 7 bases that match TRBD2. J lost 4 bases, V lost 0 bases, and 4 bases had no gene match. Germline assignment: CDR1 SGHNT and CDR2 YYREEE (reference sequence). This CDR3 has 14 residues. In DNA form, the CDR3 reads TGTGCCAGCAGCTTGGTGGGAGGGCTTTACGAGCAGTACTTC. It yields the protein CASSLVGGLYEQYF.

This chain connects TRBV24-1 to TRBJ1-2; D perhaps matches TRBD1 (5 bases). V dropped 4 bases and J dropped 7 bases, with 15 bases sitting between them. This CDR3 has 14 amino acids. Germline assignment: CDR1 KGHDR and CDR2 SFDVKD. CDR3 sequence: CATSDRSKTVGYTF. CDR3 coding DNA: TGTGCCACCAGTGACCGCTCCAAGACAGTTGGCTACACCTTC.

The chain has TRBV28 and TRBJ1-5; D not resolved. Germline CDR1 reads MDHEN; CDR2 reads SYDVKM. The V end lost 6 bases, the J end lost 7 bases, and 13 bases lay between the germline ends. The CDR3 spans 13 residues. The CDR3 reads CASSSPTVQPQHF. The CDR3, as DNA: TGTGCCAGCAGCTCCCCGACGGTGCAGCCCCAGCATTTT.

The V call is TRBV7-9, the J call TRBJ2-1; no definite D call. The germline CDR1 and CDR2 sequences are SEHNR and FQNEAQ (reference sequence). With 4 bases removed from V and 7 bases from J, the gap between germline ends came to 8 bases. There are 12 residues in the CDR3. As DNA, the CDR3 is TGTGCCAGCAGCTCTTTATATAATGAGCAGTTCTTC. Encoded protein: CASSSLYNEQFF.

V and J are TRBV27 and TRBJ2-2; 9 nucleotides agree with TRBD1. Germline values: CDR1 MNHEY, CDR2 SMNVEV (reference sequence). This CDR3 spans 17 amino acids. V was pared by 5 bases and J by 0 bases, with 7 bases of the junction left unmatched. CDR3 loop: CASSRQGDWANTGELFF. In DNA, the CDR3 is TGTGCCAGCAGTAGACAGGGGGATTGGGCGAACACCGGGGAGCTGTTTTTT.

The gene calls are TRBV7-9 and TRBJ1-5, with 8 nucleotides matching TRBD1. The germline gives CDR1 SEHNR, CDR2 FQNEAQ (reference sequence). The V segment lost 3 bases and the J segment 5 bases; nucleotides outside the gene matches: 3. The CDR3 is 14 residues long. In nucleotides, the CDR3 is TGTGCCAGCAGCTTTCCGGGACAGGATCAGCCCCAGCATTTT. Translation gives CASSFPGQDQPQHF.

This chain links TRBV3-1 (or the pseudogene TRBV3-2) with TRBJ1-6; TRBD1 might be the D (5 bases). V was shortened by 4 bases and J by 9 bases, with 19 bases between the two germline ends. Per the germline V gene, CDR1 is LGHDT and CDR2 is YNNKEL (reference sequence). There are 16 residues in the CDR3. CDR3 amino acids: CASSPPTRGYSSPLHF. CDR3 nucleotides: TGTGCCAGCAGCCCCCCCACGAGGGGCTATTCTTCACCCCTCCACTTT.

V gene TRBV6-5 combines with J gene TRBJ1-1; unclear D gene. Germline V CDR1 and CDR2: MNHEY, SVGAGI. V lost 6 bases and J 2 bases, leaving 13 bases between the germline ends. The CDR3 has 14 amino acids. DNA for the CDR3: TGTGCCAGCAGCACTCATCGGCTAAACACTGAAGCTTTCTTT. It is translated as CASSTHRLNTEAFF.